This TCR beta chain derives from a study of spatial heterogeneity in lung cancer. Points from the study as a whole: Tumor TCRs that were ubiquitous and expanded showed up in blood more at resection than follow-up.

At least ten counts were recorded for this clonotype. Antigen: not known. This CDR3 contains 15 residues. The V gene lost 6 bases and the J gene lost 1 base, with 14 bases spanning the gap. CDR1 is LGHNT and CDR2 is FRNRAP in the germline V gene. The time point here: sample taken at primary tumor resection. The 60 to 80 donors had untreated early-stage non-small cell lung cancer. Unsorted whole RNA of tumor, nontumor lung or frozen PBMC was sequenced. The study tagged each TCR cDNA molecule with a unique molecular identifier. TCRdb called the 5' RACE reads again in MiXCR, with one record for every CDR3 protein. The sample has about 27,000 distinct CDR3 sequences, over 6% seen once.

The rearrangement joins TRBV12-5 to TRBJ2-3; no reliable D call. The sequence derives from a male donor with early-stage non-small cell lung cancer. The material sequenced was PBMCs, taken at surgery. The CDR3 DNA sequence: TGTGCTAGTGGGGAAGTAGTAGATGGCACAGATACGCAGTATTTT. Encoded protein: CASGEVVDGTDTQYF.